Reported below is one TCR beta chain. Its antigen is unidentified. This entry belongs to a study of vaccination and CD4 T cells after COVID-19. The wider study: PCR on nasal swabs identified SARS-CoV-2 in convalescent patients, of whom some ten were mild and one severe. Samples were taken after vaccination, a median of about 79 days after dose two, with a range of 14 to 241.

Cultured CD4+ T cell DNA was sequenced using the Oncomine TCR Beta short-read assay. Investigators obtained genomic DNA by extraction from cultured CD4+ T cells. TCRdb re-called the PCR reads through MiXCR, storing one row per CDR3 protein. The sample contains roughly 15,000 distinct CDR3 sequences, 55% to 80% of which appear only once. Treatment reported: approximately 11-day PBMC culture with coronavirus spike peptide pools or control peptides (ViraFEST assay). ViraFEST sequenced TCRs after peptide-pool expansion of antigen-specific T cells. The sequenced sample consisted of CD4+ T cells from blood, cultured in vitro. The sequence was obtained from a human donor who had recovered from COVID-19.

The CDR3 loop is CASSADSPGLAGAWDFYEQYF. The CDR3 coding sequence is TGTGCCAGCAGTGCGGACTCCCCGGGACTAGCGGGAGCATGGGACTTCTACGAGCAGTACTTC. The genes are TRBV6-1 and TRBJ2-7, with 14 nucleotides matching TRBD2. Looked up from germline, CDR1 is MNHNS and CDR2 is SASEGT. V trimming: 4 bases; J trimming: 3 bases; junction bases outside the gene matches: 20. The CDR3 has 21 amino acids.